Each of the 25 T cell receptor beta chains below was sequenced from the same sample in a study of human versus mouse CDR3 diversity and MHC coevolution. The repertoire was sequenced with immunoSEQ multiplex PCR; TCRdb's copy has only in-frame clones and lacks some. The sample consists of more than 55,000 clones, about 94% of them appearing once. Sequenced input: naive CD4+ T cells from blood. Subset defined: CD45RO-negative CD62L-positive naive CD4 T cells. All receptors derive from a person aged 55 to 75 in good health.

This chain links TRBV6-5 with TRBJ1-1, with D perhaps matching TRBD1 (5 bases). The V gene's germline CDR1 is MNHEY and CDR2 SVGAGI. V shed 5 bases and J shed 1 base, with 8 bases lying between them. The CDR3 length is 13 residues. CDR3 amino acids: CASSRQPNTEAFF. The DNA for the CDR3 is TGTGCCAGCAGTCGACAGCCGAACACTGAAGCTTTCTTT.

The CDR3 region has the DNA TGTGCCTGGAGTCGGTGGGCATTGAACACTGAAGCTTTCTTT. Its translation is CAWSRWALNTEAFF. The chain joins TRBV30 to TRBJ1-1; D is uncertain. The CDR3 runs to 14 residues. Trimming stripped 2 bases from V and 0 bases from J, with 10 bases between. Germline V gene sequence: CDR1 GTSNPN, CDR2 SVGIG (reference sequence). Full variable domain (outside the CDR3, taken from reference TRBV30 and TRBJ1-1): SQTIHQWPATLVQPVGSPLSLECTVEGTSNPNLYWYRQAAGRGLQLLFYSVGIGQISSEVPQNLSASRPQDRQFILSSKKLLLSDSGFYLCAWSRWALNTEAFFGQGTRLTVV.

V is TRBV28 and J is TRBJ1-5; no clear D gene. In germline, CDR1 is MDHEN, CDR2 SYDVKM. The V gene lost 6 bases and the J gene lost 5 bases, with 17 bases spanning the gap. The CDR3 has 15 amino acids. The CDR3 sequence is CASRPGLGLHQPQHF. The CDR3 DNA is TGTGCCAGCAGGCCAGGCCTCGGACTTCATCAGCCCCAGCATTTT.

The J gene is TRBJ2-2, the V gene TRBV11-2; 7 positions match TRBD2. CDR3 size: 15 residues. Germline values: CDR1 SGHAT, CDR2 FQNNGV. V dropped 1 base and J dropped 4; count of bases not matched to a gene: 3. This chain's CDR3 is CASSLGGGPTGELFF. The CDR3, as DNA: TGTGCCAGCAGCTTAGGGGGGGGACCCACCGGGGAGCTGTTTTTT.

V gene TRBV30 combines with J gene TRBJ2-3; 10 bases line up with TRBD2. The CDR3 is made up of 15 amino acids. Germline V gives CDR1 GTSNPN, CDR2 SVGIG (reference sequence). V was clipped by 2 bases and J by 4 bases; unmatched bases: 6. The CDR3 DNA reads TGTGCCTGGAGTCTAGCGGGAGTGGGATCAGATACGCAGTATTTT. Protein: CAWSLAGVGSDTQYF.

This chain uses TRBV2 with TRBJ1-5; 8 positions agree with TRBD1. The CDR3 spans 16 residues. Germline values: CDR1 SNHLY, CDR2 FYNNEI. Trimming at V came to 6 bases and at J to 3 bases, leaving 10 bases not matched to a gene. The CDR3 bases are TGTGCCAGCAGCGGACAGGGTAGTCGGAACAATCAGCCCCAGCATTTT. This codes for CASSGQGSRNNQPQHF.

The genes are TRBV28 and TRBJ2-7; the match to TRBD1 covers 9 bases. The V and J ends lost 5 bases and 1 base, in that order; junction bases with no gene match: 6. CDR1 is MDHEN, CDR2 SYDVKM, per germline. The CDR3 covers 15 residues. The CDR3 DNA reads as TGTGCCAGCAGTAAACAGGGGGCATATTCCTACGAGCAGTACTTC. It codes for CASSKQGAYSYEQYF.

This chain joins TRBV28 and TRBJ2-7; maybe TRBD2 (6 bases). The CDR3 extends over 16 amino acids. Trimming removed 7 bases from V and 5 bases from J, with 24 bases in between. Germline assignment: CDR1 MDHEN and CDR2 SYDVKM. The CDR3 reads CASIPRLGEERDEQYF. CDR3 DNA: TGTGCCAGCATCCCTCGCCTAGGGGAGGAAAGGGACGAGCAGTACTTC.

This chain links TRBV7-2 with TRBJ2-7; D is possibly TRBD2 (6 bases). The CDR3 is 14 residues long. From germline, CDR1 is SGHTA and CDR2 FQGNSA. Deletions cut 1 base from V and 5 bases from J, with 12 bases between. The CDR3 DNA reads TGTGCCAGCAGCTTAGAGGCCAGGAGGGACGAGCAGTACTTC. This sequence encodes CASSLEARRDEQYF.

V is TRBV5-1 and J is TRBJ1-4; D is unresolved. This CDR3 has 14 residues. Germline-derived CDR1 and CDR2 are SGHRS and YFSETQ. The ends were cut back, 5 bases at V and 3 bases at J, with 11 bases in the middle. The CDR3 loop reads CASSAGLANEKLFF. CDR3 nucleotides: TGCGCCAGCAGTGCGGGGTTAGCTAATGAAAAACTGTTTTTT.

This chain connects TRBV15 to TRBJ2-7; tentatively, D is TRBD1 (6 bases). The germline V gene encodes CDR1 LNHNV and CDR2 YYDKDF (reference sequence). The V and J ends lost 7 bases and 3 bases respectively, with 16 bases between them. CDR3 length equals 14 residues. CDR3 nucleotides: TGTGCCACCACCGCACAGGGTATGGGCTACGAGCAGTACTTC. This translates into CATTAQGMGYEQYF.

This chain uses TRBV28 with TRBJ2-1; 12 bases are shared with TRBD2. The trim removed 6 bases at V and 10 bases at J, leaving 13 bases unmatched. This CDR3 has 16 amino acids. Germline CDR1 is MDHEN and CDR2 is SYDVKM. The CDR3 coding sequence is TGTGCCAGCAGAGAAGGACTAGCGGGATCCCGGGAGGAGCAGTTCTTC. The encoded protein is CASREGLAGSREEQFF. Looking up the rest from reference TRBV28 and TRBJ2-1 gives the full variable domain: DVKVTQSSRYLVKRTGEKVFLECVQDMDHENMFWYRQDPGLGLRLIYFSYDVKMKEKGDIPEGYSVSREKKERFSLILESASTNQTSMYLCASREGLAGSREEQFFGPGTRLTVL.

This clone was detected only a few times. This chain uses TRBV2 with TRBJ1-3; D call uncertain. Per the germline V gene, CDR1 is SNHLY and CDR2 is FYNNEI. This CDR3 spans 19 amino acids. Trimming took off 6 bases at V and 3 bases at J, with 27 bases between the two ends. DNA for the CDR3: TGTGCCAGCAGCGGTGAATTCCCATCTTCCCCTGCGAGTGGAAACACCATATATTTT. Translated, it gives CASSGEFPSSPASGNTIYF.

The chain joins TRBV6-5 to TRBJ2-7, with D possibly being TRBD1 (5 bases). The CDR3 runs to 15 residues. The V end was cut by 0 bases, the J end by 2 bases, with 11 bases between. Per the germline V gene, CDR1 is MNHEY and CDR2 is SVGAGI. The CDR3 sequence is CASSYSPVQAYEQYF. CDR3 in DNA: TGTGCCAGCAGTTACTCGCCGGTACAGGCCTACGAGCAGTACTTC.

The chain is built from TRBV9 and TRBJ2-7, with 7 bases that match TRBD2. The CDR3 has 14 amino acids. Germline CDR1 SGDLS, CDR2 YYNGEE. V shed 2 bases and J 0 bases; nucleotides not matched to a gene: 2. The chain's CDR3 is CASSVLAASYEQYF. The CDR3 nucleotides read TGTGCCAGCAGCGTTCTAGCGGCCTCCTACGAGCAGTACTTC.

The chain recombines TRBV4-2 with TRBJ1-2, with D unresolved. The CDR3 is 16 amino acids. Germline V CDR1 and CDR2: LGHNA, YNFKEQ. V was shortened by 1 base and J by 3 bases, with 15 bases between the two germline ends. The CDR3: CASSQVPGAGDYGYTF. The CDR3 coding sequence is TGTGCCAGCAGCCAAGTCCCCGGTGCGGGTGACTATGGCTACACCTTC.

Written as DNA, the CDR3 is TGTGCCAGCAGCCCGGGACAGGGGACTGAAGCTTTCTTT. Encoded protein: CASSPGQGTEAFF. This chain joins TRBV5-5 and TRBJ1-1, with 10 positions matching TRBD1. J gave up 5 bases and V 4 bases, and 2 bases lay outside the gene matches. The CDR3 is 13 amino acids. Germline CDR1 reads SGHKS; CDR2 reads YYEKEE (reference sequence). The variable domain in full, with the rest retrieved from reference TRBV5-5 and TRBJ1-1, is DAGVTQSPTHLIKTRGQQVTLRCSPISGHKSVSWYQQVLGQGPQFIFQYYEKEERGRGNFPDRFSARQFPNYSSELNVNALLLGDSALYLCASSPGQGTEAFFGQGTRLTVV.

CDR3 coding DNA: TGCGCCAGCAGCCCCGCCGGGACAGGGGTTTCCTACGAGCAGTACTTC. Amino acid sequence: CASSPAGTGVSYEQYF. The chain recombines TRBV5-1 with TRBJ2-7, with TRBD1 identical over 10 bases. The trim removed 4 bases at V and 1 base at J, leaving 8 bases unmatched. Germline-derived CDR1 and CDR2 are SGHRS and YFSETQ. This CDR3 region has 16 residues.

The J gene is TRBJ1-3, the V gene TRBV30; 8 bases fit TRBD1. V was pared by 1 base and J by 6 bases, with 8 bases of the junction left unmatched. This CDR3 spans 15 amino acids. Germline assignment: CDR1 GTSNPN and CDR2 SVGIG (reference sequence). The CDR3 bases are TGTGCCTGGAGTGCCGGGACAGGAAGGGTAAACACCATATATTTT. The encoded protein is CAWSAGTGRVNTIYF.

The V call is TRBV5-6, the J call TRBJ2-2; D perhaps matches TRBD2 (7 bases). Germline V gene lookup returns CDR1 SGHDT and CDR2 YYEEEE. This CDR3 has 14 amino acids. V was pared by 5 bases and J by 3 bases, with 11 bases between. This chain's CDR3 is CASSRGGDTGELFF. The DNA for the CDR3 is TGTGCCAGCAGTAGGGGGGGTGACACCGGGGAGCTGTTTTTT.

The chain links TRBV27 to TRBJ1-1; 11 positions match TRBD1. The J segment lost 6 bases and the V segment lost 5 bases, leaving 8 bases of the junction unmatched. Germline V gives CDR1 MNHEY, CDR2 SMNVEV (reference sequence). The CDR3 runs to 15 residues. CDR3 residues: CASSPWTGGRPEAFF. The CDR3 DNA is TGTGCCAGCAGTCCCTGGACAGGGGGCCGTCCTGAAGCTTTCTTT.

The CDR3 sequence is CASNDGDTGNQPQHF. CDR3 nucleotides: TGTGCCAGCAATGACGGAGATACGGGCAATCAGCCCCAGCATTTT. This chain links TRBV6-5 with TRBJ1-5; D remains unclear. The germline V gene has CDR1 MNHEY and CDR2 SVGAGI. The CDR3 consists of 15 residues. V dropped 7 bases and J dropped 2 bases, with 15 bases sitting between them.

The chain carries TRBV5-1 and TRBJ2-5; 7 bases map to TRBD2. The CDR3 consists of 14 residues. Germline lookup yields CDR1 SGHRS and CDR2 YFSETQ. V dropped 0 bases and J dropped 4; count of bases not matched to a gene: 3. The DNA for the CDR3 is TGCGCCAGCAGCTTGGGGCCGGGAGGAGAGACCCAGTACTTC. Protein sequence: CASSLGPGGETQYF.

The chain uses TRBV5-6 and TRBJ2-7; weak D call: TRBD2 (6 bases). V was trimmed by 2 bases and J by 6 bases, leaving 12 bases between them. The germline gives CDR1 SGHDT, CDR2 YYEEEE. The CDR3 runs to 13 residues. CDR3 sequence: CASSLRRGGEQYF. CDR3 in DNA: TGTGCCAGCAGCTTAAGGCGGGGTGGCGAGCAGTACTTC.

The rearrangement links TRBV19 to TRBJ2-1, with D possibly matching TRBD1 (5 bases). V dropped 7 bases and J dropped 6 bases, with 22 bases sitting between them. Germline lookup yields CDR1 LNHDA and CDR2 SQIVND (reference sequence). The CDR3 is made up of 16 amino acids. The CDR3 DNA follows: TGTGCCAGTACCGGCTACCGGGCAGGGTCGTTCAATGAGCAGTTCTTC. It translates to CASTGYRAGSFNEQFF. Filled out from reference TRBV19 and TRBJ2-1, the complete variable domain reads DGGITQSPKYLFRKEGQNVTLSCEQNLNHDAMYWYRQDPGQGLRLIYYSQIVNDFQKGDIAEGYSVSREKKESFPLTVTSAQKNPTAFYLCASTGYRAGSFNEQFFGPGTRLTVL.